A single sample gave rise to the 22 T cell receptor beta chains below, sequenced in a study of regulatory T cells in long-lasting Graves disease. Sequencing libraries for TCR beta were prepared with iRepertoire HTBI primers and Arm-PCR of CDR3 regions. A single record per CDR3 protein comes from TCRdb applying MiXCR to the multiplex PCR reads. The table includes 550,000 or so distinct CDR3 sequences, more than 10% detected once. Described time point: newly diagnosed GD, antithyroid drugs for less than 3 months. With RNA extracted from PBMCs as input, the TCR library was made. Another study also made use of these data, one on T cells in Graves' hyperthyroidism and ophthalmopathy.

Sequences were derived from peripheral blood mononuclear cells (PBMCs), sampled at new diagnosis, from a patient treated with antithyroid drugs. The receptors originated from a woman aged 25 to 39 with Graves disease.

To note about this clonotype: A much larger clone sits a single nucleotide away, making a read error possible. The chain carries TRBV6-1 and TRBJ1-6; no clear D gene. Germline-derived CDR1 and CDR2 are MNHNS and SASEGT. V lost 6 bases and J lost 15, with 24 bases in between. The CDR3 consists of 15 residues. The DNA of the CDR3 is TGTGCCAGCAGAACCTATGGAGTTTCGAAAAAGGACCTCCACTTT. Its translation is CASRTYGVSKKDLHF.

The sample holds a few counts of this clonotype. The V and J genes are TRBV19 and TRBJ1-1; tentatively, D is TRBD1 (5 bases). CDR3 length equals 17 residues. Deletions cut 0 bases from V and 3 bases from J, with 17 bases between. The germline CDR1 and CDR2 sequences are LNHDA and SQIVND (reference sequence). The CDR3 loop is CASSIDGGGAVYTEAFF. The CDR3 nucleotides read TGTGCCAGTAGTATAGATGGGGGAGGGGCCGTCTACACTGAAGCTTTCTTT.

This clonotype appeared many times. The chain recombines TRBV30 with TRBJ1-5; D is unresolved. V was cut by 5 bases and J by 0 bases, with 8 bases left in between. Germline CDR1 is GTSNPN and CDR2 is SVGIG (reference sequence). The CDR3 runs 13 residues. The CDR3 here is CAWSPPSNQPQHF. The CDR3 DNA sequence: TGTGCCTGGTCCCCCCCTAGCAATCAGCCCCAGCATTTT.

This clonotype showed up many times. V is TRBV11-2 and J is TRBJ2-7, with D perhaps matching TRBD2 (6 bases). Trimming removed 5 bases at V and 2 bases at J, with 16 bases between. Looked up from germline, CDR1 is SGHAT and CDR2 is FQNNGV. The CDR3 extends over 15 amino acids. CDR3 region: CASSPTSGPAYEQYF. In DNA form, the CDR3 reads TGTGCCAGCAGCCCAACGAGCGGGCCCGCCTACGAGCAGTACTTC.

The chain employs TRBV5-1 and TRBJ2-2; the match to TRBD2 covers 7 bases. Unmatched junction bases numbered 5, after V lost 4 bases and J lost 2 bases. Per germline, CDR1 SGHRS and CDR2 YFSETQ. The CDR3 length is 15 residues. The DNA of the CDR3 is TGCGCCAGCAGCCTGCCTAGCGGAAACACCGGGGAGCTGTTTTTT. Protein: CASSLPSGNTGELFF.

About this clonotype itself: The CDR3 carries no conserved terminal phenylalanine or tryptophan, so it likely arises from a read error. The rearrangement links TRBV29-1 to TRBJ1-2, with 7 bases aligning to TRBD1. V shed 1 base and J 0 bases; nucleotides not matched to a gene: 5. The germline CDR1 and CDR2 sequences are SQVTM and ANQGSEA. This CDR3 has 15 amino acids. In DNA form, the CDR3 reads TGCAGCGTTGAAGGCGGCAGGGGGACTAACTATGGCTACACCTCC. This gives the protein CSVEGGRGTNYGYTS.

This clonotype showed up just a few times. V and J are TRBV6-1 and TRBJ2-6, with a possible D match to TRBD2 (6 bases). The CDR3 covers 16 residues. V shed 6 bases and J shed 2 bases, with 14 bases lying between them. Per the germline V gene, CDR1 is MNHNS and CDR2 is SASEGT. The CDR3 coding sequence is TGTGCCAGCAGGCCGGGACTCATAACTGGGGCCAACGTCCTGACTTTC. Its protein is CASRPGLITGANVLTF.

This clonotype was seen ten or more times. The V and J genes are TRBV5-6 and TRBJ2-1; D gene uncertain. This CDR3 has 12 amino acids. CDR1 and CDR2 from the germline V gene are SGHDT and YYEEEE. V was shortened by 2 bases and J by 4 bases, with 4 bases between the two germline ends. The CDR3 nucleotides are TGTGCCAGCAGCTTATATTACAATGAGCAGTTCTTC. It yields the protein CASSLYYNEQFF.

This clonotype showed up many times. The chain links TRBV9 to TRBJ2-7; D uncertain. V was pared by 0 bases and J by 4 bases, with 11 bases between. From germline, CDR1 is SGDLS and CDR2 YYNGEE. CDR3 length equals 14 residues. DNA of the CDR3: TGTGCCAGCAGCGTAGGGGATTTTGAGTACGAGCAGTACTTC. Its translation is CASSVGDFEYEQYF.

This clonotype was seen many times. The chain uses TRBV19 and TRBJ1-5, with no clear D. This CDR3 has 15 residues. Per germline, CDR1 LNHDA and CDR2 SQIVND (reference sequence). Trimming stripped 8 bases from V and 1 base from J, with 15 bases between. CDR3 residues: CASGRRVESNQPQHF. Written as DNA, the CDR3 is TGTGCCAGTGGGAGGAGGGTGGAGAGCAATCAGCCCCAGCATTTT.

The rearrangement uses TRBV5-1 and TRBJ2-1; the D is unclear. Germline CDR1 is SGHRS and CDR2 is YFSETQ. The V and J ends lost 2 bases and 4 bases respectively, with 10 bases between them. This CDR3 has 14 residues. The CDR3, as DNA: TGCGCCAGCAGCTTCGCTCCTCCATACAATGAGCAGTTCTTC. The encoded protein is CASSFAPPYNEQFF.

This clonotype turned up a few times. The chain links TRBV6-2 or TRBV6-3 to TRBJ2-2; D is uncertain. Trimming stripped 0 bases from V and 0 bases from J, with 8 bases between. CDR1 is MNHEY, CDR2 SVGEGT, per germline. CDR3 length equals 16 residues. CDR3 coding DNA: TGTGCCAGCAGTTACTCGTCACGGCCGAACACCGGGGAGCTGTTTTTT. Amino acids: CASSYSSRPNTGELFF.

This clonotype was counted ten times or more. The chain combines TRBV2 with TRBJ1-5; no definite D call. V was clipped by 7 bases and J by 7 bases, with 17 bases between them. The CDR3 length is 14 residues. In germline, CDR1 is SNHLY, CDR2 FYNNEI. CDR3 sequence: CASKQRPGGQPQHF. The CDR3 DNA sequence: TGTGCCAGCAAACAACGGCCAGGCGGCCAGCCCCAGCATTTT.

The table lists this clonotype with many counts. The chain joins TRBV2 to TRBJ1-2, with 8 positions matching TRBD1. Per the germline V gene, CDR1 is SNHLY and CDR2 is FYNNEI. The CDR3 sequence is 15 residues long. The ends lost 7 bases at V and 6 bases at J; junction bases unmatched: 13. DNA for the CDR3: TGTGCCAGCAAGGACCTGACAGGGGATGGCAATGGCTACACCTTC. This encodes CASKDLTGDGNGYTF.

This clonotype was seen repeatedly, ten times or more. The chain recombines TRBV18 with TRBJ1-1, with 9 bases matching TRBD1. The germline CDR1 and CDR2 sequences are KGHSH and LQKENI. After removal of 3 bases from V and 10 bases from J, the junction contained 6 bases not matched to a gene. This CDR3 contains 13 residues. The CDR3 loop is CASSPRTGDRAFF. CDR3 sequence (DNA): TGTGCCAGCTCACCTCGGACAGGGGACCGAGCTTTCTTT.

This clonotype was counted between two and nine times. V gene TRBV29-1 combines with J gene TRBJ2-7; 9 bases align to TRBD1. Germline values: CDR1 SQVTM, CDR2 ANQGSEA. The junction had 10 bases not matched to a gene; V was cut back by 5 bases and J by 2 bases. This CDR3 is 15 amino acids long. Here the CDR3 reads CSVWTGESRAYEQYF. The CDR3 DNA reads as TGCAGCGTTTGGACAGGGGAATCCCGGGCCTACGAGCAGTACTTC.

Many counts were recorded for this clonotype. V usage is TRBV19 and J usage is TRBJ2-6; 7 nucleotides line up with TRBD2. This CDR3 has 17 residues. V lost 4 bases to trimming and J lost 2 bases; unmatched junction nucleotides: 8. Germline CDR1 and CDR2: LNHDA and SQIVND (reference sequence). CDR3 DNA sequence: TGTGCCAGTAGTACTAGACTAGCAGGAGCTGGGGCCAACGTCCTGACTTTC. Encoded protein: CASSTRLAGAGANVLTF. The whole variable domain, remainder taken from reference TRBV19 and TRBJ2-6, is DGGITQSPKYLFRKEGQNVTLSCEQNLNHDAMYWYRQDPGQGLRLIYYSQIVNDFQKGDIAEGYSVSREKKESFPLTVTSAQKNPTAFYLCASSTRLAGAGANVLTFGAGSRLTVL.

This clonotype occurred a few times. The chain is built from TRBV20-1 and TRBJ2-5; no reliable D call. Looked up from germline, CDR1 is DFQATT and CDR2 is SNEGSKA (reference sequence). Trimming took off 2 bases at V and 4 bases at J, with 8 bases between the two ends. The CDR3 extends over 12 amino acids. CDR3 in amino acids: CSARSSPETQYF. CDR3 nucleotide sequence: TGCAGTGCTAGAAGTTCCCCAGAGACCCAGTACTTC.

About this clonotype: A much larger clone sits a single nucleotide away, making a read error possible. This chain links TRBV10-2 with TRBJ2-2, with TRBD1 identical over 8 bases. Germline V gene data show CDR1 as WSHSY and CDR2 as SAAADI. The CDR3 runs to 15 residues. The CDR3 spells CASSERTGWPGELVF. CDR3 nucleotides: TGCGCCAGCAGTGAGCGGACAGGGTGGCCCGGGGAGCTGGTTTTT.

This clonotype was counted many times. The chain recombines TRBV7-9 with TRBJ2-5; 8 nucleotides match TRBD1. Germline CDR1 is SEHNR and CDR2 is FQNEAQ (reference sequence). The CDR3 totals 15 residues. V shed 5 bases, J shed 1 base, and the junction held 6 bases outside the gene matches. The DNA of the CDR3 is TGTGCCAGCAGCCACGGACAGGGAGCCCAAGAGACCCAGTACTTC. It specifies CASSHGQGAQETQYF.

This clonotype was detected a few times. The CDR3 region has the DNA TGTGCCACCAGGGACCCGGGACAGGGGGCTGATGAGCAGTTCTTC. Protein: CATRDPGQGADEQFF. The chain carries TRBV24-1 and TRBJ2-1, with 12 nucleotides matching TRBD1. Trimming at V came to 7 bases and at J to 8 bases, leaving 8 bases not matched to a gene. This CDR3 contains 15 residues. Germline V gene lookup returns CDR1 KGHDR and CDR2 SFDVKD.

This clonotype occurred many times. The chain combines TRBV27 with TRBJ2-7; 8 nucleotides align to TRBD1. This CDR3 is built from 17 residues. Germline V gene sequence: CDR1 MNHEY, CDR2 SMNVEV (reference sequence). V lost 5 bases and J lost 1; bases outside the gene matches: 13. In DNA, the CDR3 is TGTGCCAGCAGTCCGTCCCTCCCCAGGGGGCGATCCTACGAGCAGTACTTC. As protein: CASSPSLPRGRSYEQYF.